This is a list of T cell receptor beta chains from one sample in a study of T cells in Graves' hyperthyroidism and ophthalmopathy. TCRdb redid the calling of the multiplex PCR reads with MiXCR, one entry per CDR3 protein. The repertoire includes 350,000 to 400,000 distinct CDR3 sequences, about 15% of them detected once, and 11% sits in the top ten. Sequenced sample: blood. The receptor source for this set is a woman between 55 and 75 years old with Graves' hyperthyroidism. Each CDR3 is given with its conserved first and last residue. Fields, in order: D gene, J gene, clone size, V gene, CDR3 DNA, CDR3 protein. The D gene is left open where the match is weak. Rows may omit the clone size; those that give it use once, few, many or a size class.

D gene: TRBD2
J gene: TRBJ2-7
clone size: many
V gene: TRBV3-1
CDR3 DNA: TGTGCCAGCAGCTCCACTAGCGGGAGGACAACCTACGAGCAGTACTTC
CDR3 protein: CASSSTSGRTTYEQYF

D gene: TRBD1
J gene: TRBJ1-2
clone size: many
V gene: TRBV12-3/TRBV12-4
CDR3 DNA: TGTGCCAGCAGCCTGGGGACAGGAAGTCATGGCTACACCTTC
CDR3 protein: CASSLGTGSHGYTF

D gene: TRBD2
J gene: TRBJ2-5
clone size: .
V gene: TRBV10-3
CDR3 DNA: TGTGCCATCAGTGAGGTAGCGGGAGTTGGGGAGACCCAGCACTTC
CDR3 protein: CAISEVAGVGETQHF

D gene: TRBD2
J gene: TRBJ2-5
clone size: many
V gene: TRBV6-1
CDR3 DNA: TGTGCCAGCAGAGAACTAGCGGGAGGACCAAGAGAGACCCAGTACTTC
CDR3 protein: CASRELAGGPRETQYF

D gene: TRBD1
J gene: TRBJ2-3
clone size: many
V gene: TRBV11-3
CDR3 DNA: TGTGCCAGCAGAGCGTGGGACAGGGCTATGGGAGGAGATACGCAGTATTTT
CDR3 protein: CASRAWDRAMGGDTQYF

D gene: .
J gene: TRBJ2-7
clone size: many
V gene: TRBV6-6
CDR3 DNA: TGTGCCAGCAGTTACCTGGGACTGACTTACGAGCAGTACTTC
CDR3 protein: CASSYLGLTYEQYF

D gene: .
J gene: TRBJ2-7
clone size: .
V gene: TRBV10-3
CDR3 DNA: TGTGCCATCAGTACCGGGTCTGACTTCTGGGGGTACGAGCAGTACTTC
CDR3 protein: CAISTGSDFWGYEQYF

D gene: .
J gene: TRBJ2-2
clone size: few
V gene: TRBV18
CDR3 DNA: TGTGCCAGCTCACCAAGGCGGGCCACCGGGGAGCTGTTTTTT
CDR3 protein: CASSPRRATGELFF

D gene: .
J gene: TRBJ2-5
clone size: .
V gene: TRBV2
CDR3 DNA: TGTGCCAGCAGTGAAGCCTCCGGGGGGCGCGAGACCCAGTACTTC
CDR3 protein: CASSEASGGRETQYF

D gene: .
J gene: TRBJ2-1
clone size: .
V gene: TRBV29-1
CDR3 DNA: TGCAGCCCTACACCGGAGAGACCGCGGAGGGGGGCCTACAATGAGCAGTTCTTC
CDR3 protein: CSPTPERPRRGAYNEQFF

D gene: TRBD2
J gene: TRBJ2-7
clone size: .
V gene: TRBV11-2
CDR3 DNA: TGTGCCAGCAGCCTCGGGGGGGGGTACTCCTACGAGCAGTACTTC
CDR3 protein: CASSLGGGYSYEQYF

D gene: .
J gene: TRBJ1-5
clone size: .
V gene: TRBV20-1
CDR3 DNA: TGCAGTGCTAGAGTGGACAACAGCAATCAGCCCCAGCATTTT
CDR3 protein: CSARVDNSNQPQHF

D gene: .
J gene: TRBJ1-1
clone size: .
V gene: TRBV20-1
CDR3 DNA: TGCAGTGCTAGATTCGAGAACACTGAAGCTTTCTTT
CDR3 protein: CSARFENTEAFF

D gene: TRBD1
J gene: TRBJ1-1
clone size: .
V gene: TRBV18
CDR3 DNA: TGTGCCAGCTCACTGTCGACAGGGGCGCCCACTGAAGCTTTCTTT
CDR3 protein: CASSLSTGAPTEAFF

D gene: .
J gene: TRBJ1-2
clone size: many
V gene: TRBV29-1
CDR3 DNA: TGCAGCGTAGACCGGGACAACTATGGCTACACCTTC
CDR3 protein: CSVDRDNYGYTF

D gene: TRBD1
J gene: TRBJ1-4
clone size: once
V gene: TRBV27
CDR3 DNA: TGTGCCAGCAGTTGGACAGGGGGGCTGGAAAAACTGTTTTTT
CDR3 protein: CASSWTGGLEKLFF

D gene: .
J gene: TRBJ1-3
clone size: few
V gene: TRBV6-6
CDR3 DNA: TGTGCCAGCAGTTACCTCCAGAGCTCTGGAAACACCATATATTTT
CDR3 protein: CASSYLQSSGNTIYF

D gene: .
J gene: TRBJ2-3
clone size: many
V gene: TRBV11-2
CDR3 DNA: TGTGCCAGCAGCTTCCGATCCCGTAGCACAGATACGCAGTATTTT
CDR3 protein: CASSFRSRSTDTQYF

D gene: .
J gene: TRBJ1-1
clone size: many
V gene: TRBV20-1
CDR3 DNA: TGCAGTGCCATTATACAGTGGATGAACACTGAAGCTTTCTTT
CDR3 protein: CSAIIQWMNTEAFF

D gene: .
J gene: TRBJ2-4
clone size: few
V gene: TRBV20-1
CDR3 DNA: TGCAGTGCTAGGCTGAGCCCGGCCAAAAACATTCAGTACTTC
CDR3 protein: CSARLSPAKNIQYF

D gene: .
J gene: TRBJ1-2
clone size: many
V gene: TRBV6-1
CDR3 DNA: TGTGCCAGCAGTGGGACCATCTATGGCTACACCTTC
CDR3 protein: CASSGTIYGYTF

D gene: TRBD1
J gene: TRBJ1-4
clone size: many
V gene: TRBV18
CDR3 DNA: TGTGCCAGTCAACCGGGACAGGGGGCCCGTAATGAAAAACTGTTTTTT
CDR3 protein: CASQPGQGARNEKLFF

D gene: TRBD2
J gene: TRBJ2-7
clone size: few
V gene: TRBV12-3/TRBV12-4
CDR3 DNA: TGTGCCAGCAGTCCCCGCGGACTAGTCGGCGAGCAGTACTTC
CDR3 protein: CASSPRGLVGEQYF

D gene: TRBD1
J gene: TRBJ2-7
clone size: many
V gene: TRBV2
CDR3 DNA: TGTGCCAGCACCCTCGGGACAGATTACTACGAGCAGTACTTC
CDR3 protein: CASTLGTDYYEQYF